The present T cell receptor (beta chain) was sequenced within a study of PD-1 blockade in classical Hodgkin lymphoma. Measured with immunoSEQ multiplex PCR; TCRdb has only the in-frame clones, and not every one. The table records 20,000 to 30,000 clones, 60% to 80% of them present only once. Exposure to brentuximab vedotin varied, and each patient had relapsed following autologous stem cell transplantation. The CDR3 totals 16 residues. CDR1 SEHNR and CDR2 FQNEAQ come from the germline V gene (reference sequence). Trimming stripped 5 bases from V and 2 bases from J, with 17 bases between. The source of this sequence is a human donor with classical Hodgkin lymphoma. Sequenced material: peripheral blood mononuclear cells (PBMCs), taken at baseline. V gene TRBV7-9 combines with J gene TRBJ2-3; tentatively, D is TRBD1 (6 bases). The CDR3 coding sequence is TGTGCCAGCAGCACAGGACCGGGACACGCCACAGATACGCAGTATTTT. This sequence encodes CASSTGPGHATDTQYF.